This TCR beta chain derives from a study of Ad26.COV2.S vaccination and SARS-CoV-2 variants (dated by TCRdb to about 2021). About the study as a whole: TCRbeta repertoire sequencing served as the tool for gauging how specific and how broad the SARS-CoV-2-reactive T cell receptors were following Ad26.COV2.S vaccination. A total of 32 samples were included in the TCR-sequenced set, comprising around 19 Ad26.COV2.S vaccine recipients, 5 placebo recipients and 8 SARS-CoV-2 convalescent individuals.

The immunoSEQ Assay was used to sequence TCRbeta CDR3 regions. After extraction, genomic DNA underwent amplification by bias-controlled multiplex PCR, followed by high-throughput sequencing. In the source study's methods: To quantify the absolute abundance of each unique TCRbeta CDR3 region, sequences were collapsed and filtered. T cell fraction was estimated by normalizing TCRbeta template counts to usable DNA, with usable DNA measured through amplification of reference genes found in all nucleated cells. Repertoire TCRs were annotated as SARS-CoV-2-specific by exact matching of V gene, CDR3 amino acid sequence and J gene to a known reactive TCR set. The reference SARS-CoV-2 TCR set was derived from MIRA and filtered for enrichment in COVID-19-positive ImmuneCODE repertoires, a step that removed public or cross-reactive TCRs. Based on the MIRA antigens, annotated TCRs were further analysed at the level of specific ORF or position within ORF. Breadth was defined as the number of annotated unique rearrangements divided by the total number of unique productive rearrangements, and depth was defined as the summed frequency of the annotated unique rearrangements. TCR breadth was compared between groups using two-sided Wilcoxon rank-sum tests. Sourced from immuneACCESS, this table was stored by TCRdb with only in-frame sequences that have V and J called. A share of the clones is absent; for the studies checked, an unresolved V gene accounts for under half, and the remainder has no known explanation. D and trimming come from the DNA, and the V and J calls and clone size come from that table. The sample profile shows tens of thousands of clones; about 80% of them were found once. 40% to 55% of the sample goes to the ten largest clones.

This clone was seen just once. Its antigen is currently not known. No much larger clonotype is one base removed from it; base qualities were not supplied. The time point label on this specimen signifies: individuals recovered from natural SARS-CoV-2 infection. Broad study findings and their caveats: Spike-specific TCR breadth was higher in Ad26.COV2.S recipients than in placebo recipients (P = 0.0014). After vaccination, spike-specific CD8+ and CD4+ T cell responses were reported to show substantial breadth. According to the authors, total T cell responses may have been underestimated by the TCR breadth and depth analyses. Non-spike TCR breadth was comparable between vaccine and placebo recipients, consistent with the vaccine containing only spike.

Trimming at the junction amounts to 8 bases on V and 0 bases on J, and the germline ends lie 23 bases apart. The cysteine opens and the phenylalanine closes a CDR3 of 18 amino acids. Just CDR3 DNA is preserved here, 54 bases in frame from base 1. CDR1 and CDR2 (SGHVS, FQNEAQ) derive from the germline V gene. Material: peripheral blood, obtained after recovery from COVID-19. The chain was built from TRBV7-8 and TRBJ2-1, with the D call perhaps TRBD1 or TRBD2, each one matching 5 bases. This clonotype was obtained from a human donor who had recovered from COVID-19. At the DNA level, the sequence is TGTGCCAGCGGGGGTAGAGGGAGCTACTCCCACTCCTACAATGAGCAGTTCTTC. Its translation reads: CASGGRGSYSHSYNEQFF.